This T cell receptor beta chain came from a study of blood T cell repertoires in COVID-19 (dated by TCRdb to 2018 to 2020). General notes on the study: The collaborator samples originated in the United States, Italy and Spain and spanned the acute and convalescent phases of COVID-19. The repertoires were released in a freely available public database meant as a resource for research on the immune response to SARS-CoV-2. The samples were drawn from the first 160 participants of the ongoing ImmuneRACE study and from 1,254 subjects provided by 6 global collaborators. Where available, HLA class I and class II types were taken from metadata supplied by the sample provider and were not determined by assay-based typing. The material from the prospective study consisted of cDNA or gDNA derived from T cells, B-cell-depleted T cells, or PBMCs. Nearly every sample came with metadata listing a de-identified subject ID, COVID-19 status, age in years and sex. The dataset comprised deeply sampled blood TCRbeta repertoires from subjects exposed to, actively infected with, or recovered from COVID-19.

The paper as a whole reports these results and caveats: How much clinical and demographic metadata was included differed by source and by participant, and the metadata was provided uncurated.

CDR1 and CDR2 (SNHLY, FYNNEI) derive from the germline V gene. Ends trimmed: V by 6 bases, J by 6 bases; bases unmatched to a gene: 8. The CDR3 contains 14 residues, cysteine and phenylalanine counted. The sequence is cut down to CDR3 DNA, 42 bases in frame from base 1. Of note for this clone: Its antigen is currently not known. One base away there is no much larger clone; base qualities are not given.

Enrolling through a virtual design, the prospective study's participants ranged in age from roughly 18 to 90 years and lived across roughly 24 United States geographic areas. Cohort assignment in the prospective study relied on participant-reported clinical history from a screening survey and a study questionnaire. ImmuneRACE Cohort 3 recovered participants were defined by two consecutive negative NP/OP PCR tests, healthcare professional clearance, or symptom resolution. Mobile phlebotomists in the prospective study collected whole blood, serum and a nasopharyngeal or oropharyngeal swab from every participant. Additional blood draws and questionnaires over a 2-month period could optionally be provided by prospective study participants. Before DNA extraction, blood samples from the prospective study were shipped at room temperature or frozen. TCRbeta CDR3 regions were amplified from genomic DNA by means of the immunoSEQ Assay, a bias-controlled multiplex PCR. On the authors' methods: Nucleated cell counts per sample were estimated from amplification of reference gene primers within the assay. To quantify the absolute abundance of each unique TCRbeta CDR3 rearrangement, sequence reads were collapsed and filtered. For each sample, productive Simpson clonality was calculated as the square root of Simpson's diversity index over productive rearrangements. The clones in this table, taken by TCRdb from immuneACCESS, are in-frame only. Not every clone is retained; where verified, under half of the shortfall comes from an unresolved V gene, and the cause of the rest is unknown. V and J calls plus clone size are reproduced from that table; the DNA served to infer D and trimming. The sample yields approximately 270,000 clones; 70% to 90% were counted once. The ten largest make up under 2.5% of the sample.

This TCR derives from a woman aged 45-59 years who had recovered from COVID-19. Sequencing was performed on PBMCs or T cells enriched from blood (not recorded which). The chain is encoded by TRBV2 joined to TRBJ2-7; a stretch of 10 junction bases matches TRBD2. The sequenced DNA is TGTGCCAGCAGGTCACTAGCGGGGCCCTTCGAGCAGTACTTC. Its product reads: CASRSLAGPFEQYF.